A selection of T cell receptor beta chains follows, all from one sample in a study of blood T cell repertoires in COVID-19. Sequenced by immunoSEQ multiplex PCR; TCRdb stores in-frame clones only, minus some. This sample has 40,000 to 45,000 clones, with 65% to 80% found just once. Material for sequencing was peripheral blood. Receptor source: an elderly man with acute or convalescent COVID-19. Each CDR3 is given with its conserved first and last residue. The order of the fields is clone size, D gene, V gene, J gene, CDR3 protein, CDR3 DNA. The D gene is left open where the match is weak. The size entry is marked missing in some rows and otherwise reads once, few, many or a size class.

abundance: .
d_gene: TRBD2
v_gene: TRBV5-1
j_gene: TRBJ2-3
CDR3aa: CASSLMGVPGLADTQYF
CDR3nt: TGCGCCAGCAGCCTTATGGGGGTCCCGGGACTAGCGGATACGCAGTATTTT

abundance: .
d_gene: TRBD1
v_gene: TRBV7-6
j_gene: TRBJ1-1
CDR3aa: CASSFPGQGLTEAFF
CDR3nt: TGTGCCAGCAGCTTCCCGGGACAGGGACTCACTGAAGCTTTCTTT

abundance: .
d_gene: TRBD1
v_gene: TRBV28
j_gene: TRBJ1-5
CDR3aa: CASSSGQVYNQPQHF
CDR3nt: TGTGCCAGCAGTTCGGGACAGGTTTACAATCAGCCCCAGCATTTT

abundance: few
d_gene: TRBD1
v_gene: TRBV19
j_gene: TRBJ1-6
CDR3aa: CASSTLHQGATLHF
CDR3nt: TGTGCCAGTAGTACCCTCCATCAGGGGGCAACCCTCCACTTT

abundance: .
d_gene: TRBD1
v_gene: TRBV11-2
j_gene: TRBJ1-4
CDR3aa: CASSFNRGTNEKLFF
CDR3nt: TGTGCCAGCAGCTTCAACAGGGGGACTAATGAAAAACTGTTTTTT

abundance: .
d_gene: TRBD1
v_gene: TRBV6-5
j_gene: TRBJ2-7
CDR3aa: CATTPDRGAEQYF
CDR3nt: TGTGCCACTACCCCGGACAGGGGGGCCGAGCAGTACTTC

abundance: .
d_gene: TRBD2
v_gene: TRBV7-2
j_gene: TRBJ2-7
CDR3aa: CASSLGRSGHYEQYF
CDR3nt: TGTGCCAGCAGCTTAGGACGTAGCGGGCATTACGAGCAGTACTTC

abundance: .
d_gene: TRBD2
v_gene: TRBV9
j_gene: TRBJ2-1
CDR3aa: CASSVGTSGGIEQFF
CDR3nt: TGTGCCAGCAGCGTCGGGACTAGCGGGGGTATTGAGCAGTTCTTC

abundance: .
d_gene: TRBD2
v_gene: TRBV9
j_gene: TRBJ2-2
CDR3aa: CASSVASGRAAGELFF
CDR3nt: TGTGCCAGCAGCGTCGCTAGCGGGAGGGCCGCCGGGGAGCTGTTTTTT

abundance: .
d_gene: TRBD1
v_gene: TRBV28
j_gene: TRBJ1-2
CDR3aa: CASSPPGTGGTYGYTF
CDR3nt: TGTGCCAGCAGTCCACCCGGGACAGGGGGTACCTATGGCTACACCTTC

abundance: .
d_gene: .
v_gene: TRBV6-5
j_gene: TRBJ2-7
CDR3aa: CAVQGSTYEQYF
CDR3nt: TGTGCCGTACAGGGTTCAACCTACGAGCAGTACTTC

abundance: .
d_gene: .
v_gene: TRBV5-4
j_gene: TRBJ1-6
CDR3aa: CASSFSGGTYNSPLHF
CDR3nt: TGTGCCAGCAGCTTTTCTGGGGGGACCTATAATTCACCCCTCCACTTT

abundance: .
d_gene: TRBD1
v_gene: TRBV5-1
j_gene: TRBJ2-2
CDR3aa: CASSWPGGNTGELFF
CDR3nt: TGCGCCAGCAGCTGGCCAGGGGGGAACACCGGGGAGCTGTTTTTT

abundance: .
d_gene: TRBD2
v_gene: TRBV9
j_gene: TRBJ2-3
CDR3aa: CASSVTRWASGGVDTQYF
CDR3nt: TGTGCCAGCAGCGTAACCAGATGGGCTAGCGGAGGTGTAGATACGCAGTATTTT

abundance: few
d_gene: .
v_gene: TRBV5-4
j_gene: TRBJ1-1
CDR3aa: CASSPGGPGNTEAFF
CDR3nt: TGTGCCAGCAGCCCCGGAGGGCCCGGGAACACTGAAGCTTTCTTT

abundance: .
d_gene: TRBD1
v_gene: TRBV5-4
j_gene: TRBJ2-7
CDR3aa: CASSPSGTGREQYF
CDR3nt: TGTGCCAGCAGCCCATCCGGGACAGGACGCGAGCAGTACTTC

abundance: few
d_gene: .
v_gene: TRBV6-6
j_gene: TRBJ1-1
CDR3aa: CASTDPGRGNTEAFF
CDR3nt: TGTGCCAGCACCGACCCTGGAAGGGGAAACACTGAAGCTTTCTTT

abundance: .
d_gene: .
v_gene: TRBV6-6
j_gene: TRBJ1-5
CDR3aa: CASSYSSGPGGQPQHF
CDR3nt: TGTGCCAGCAGTTACTCGTCGGGCCCGGGGGGGCAGCCCCAGCATTTT

abundance: few
d_gene: TRBD2
v_gene: TRBV6-2/TRBV6-3
j_gene: TRBJ2-7
CDR3aa: CASSRLAGKRNEQYF
CDR3nt: TGTGCCAGCAGCCGACTAGCGGGGAAAAGAAACGAGCAGTACTTC

abundance: .
d_gene: TRBD1
v_gene: TRBV7-2
j_gene: TRBJ2-1
CDR3aa: CASSPPDRAYNEQFF
CDR3nt: TGTGCCAGCAGCCCCCCAGACAGGGCCTACAATGAGCAGTTCTTC

abundance: .
d_gene: TRBD1
v_gene: TRBV5-6
j_gene: TRBJ2-7
CDR3aa: CASSPGQTYEQYF
CDR3nt: TGTGCCAGCAGCCCGGGACAGACCTACGAGCAGTACTTC

abundance: .
d_gene: TRBD2
v_gene: TRBV2
j_gene: TRBJ2-3
CDR3aa: CASSVAGFSTDTQYF
CDR3nt: TGTGCCAGCAGCGTAGCGGGGTTTAGCACAGATACGCAGTATTTT

abundance: few
d_gene: TRBD1
v_gene: TRBV7-9
j_gene: TRBJ2-6
CDR3aa: CASSPGTGTSGANVLTF
CDR3nt: TGTGCCAGCAGCCCAGGGACAGGGACGAGCGGGGCCAACGTCCTGACTTTC

abundance: .
d_gene: .
v_gene: TRBV28
j_gene: TRBJ1-5
CDR3aa: CASSFISGNQPQHF
CDR3nt: TGTGCCAGCAGTTTTATTTCAGGGAATCAGCCCCAGCATTTT

abundance: .
d_gene: TRBD1
v_gene: TRBV3-1/TRBV3-2
j_gene: TRBJ1-6
CDR3aa: CASSPGQGGSPLHF
CDR3nt: TGTGCCAGCAGTCCCGGACAGGGGGGATCACCCCTCCACTTT

abundance: .
d_gene: .
v_gene: TRBV24-1
j_gene: TRBJ2-3
CDR3aa: CATSDLSQTRADTQYF
CDR3nt: TGTGCCACCAGTGATTTGTCCCAGACGAGGGCAGATACGCAGTATTTT

abundance: .
d_gene: TRBD1
v_gene: TRBV7-8
j_gene: TRBJ1-1
CDR3aa: CASSSPGGSVNTEAFF
CDR3nt: TGTGCCAGCAGCTCTCCAGGGGGCTCAGTGAACACTGAAGCTTTCTTT

abundance: .
d_gene: .
v_gene: TRBV3-1/TRBV3-2
j_gene: TRBJ2-2
CDR3aa: CASSQPGGLTGELFF
CDR3nt: TGTGCCAGCAGCCAACCAGGGGGGCTCACCGGGGAGCTGTTTTTT

abundance: .
d_gene: .
v_gene: TRBV21-1
j_gene: TRBJ1-1
CDR3aa: CASSKTGLDTEAFF
CDR3nt: TGTGCCAGCAGCAAAACAGGCCTGGACACTGAAGCTTTCTTT

abundance: .
d_gene: .
v_gene: TRBV10-3
j_gene: TRBJ2-7
CDR3aa: CAISEREYEQYF
CDR3nt: TGTGCCATCAGTGAACGGGAATACGAGCAGTACTTC

abundance: once
d_gene: .
v_gene: TRBV2
j_gene: TRBJ1-1
CDR3aa: CASNPGWGRTEAFF
CDR3nt: TGTGCCAGCAACCCGGGTTGGGGGCGGACTGAAGCTTTCTTT

abundance: medium-sized
d_gene: .
v_gene: TRBV19
j_gene: TRBJ1-5
CDR3aa: CASRGGAGGNQPQHF
CDR3nt: TGTGCCAGTAGGGGCGGGGCGGGAGGCAATCAGCCCCAGCATTTT

abundance: few
d_gene: TRBD1
v_gene: TRBV5-4
j_gene: TRBJ2-2
CDR3aa: CASSETGGRNSGELFF
CDR3nt: TGTGCCAGCAGCGAGACAGGGGGCCGTAACAGCGGGGAGCTGTTTTTT

abundance: .
d_gene: .
v_gene: TRBV6-5
j_gene: TRBJ1-1
CDR3aa: CASRPGTLNTEAFF
CDR3nt: TGTGCCAGCAGGCCCGGGACACTAAACACTGAAGCTTTCTTT

abundance: .
d_gene: TRBD1
v_gene: TRBV7-6
j_gene: TRBJ1-6
CDR3aa: CASSLAPGGNINSPLHF
CDR3nt: TGTGCCAGCAGCTTAGCGCCAGGGGGGAATATTAATTCACCCCTCCACTTT

abundance: .
d_gene: TRBD1
v_gene: TRBV3-1/TRBV3-2
j_gene: TRBJ1-3
CDR3aa: CASSHTGTALTGNTIYF
CDR3nt: TGTGCCAGCAGCCACACAGGGACAGCGTTAACTGGAAACACCATATATTTT

abundance: .
d_gene: .
v_gene: TRBV28
j_gene: TRBJ1-5
CDR3aa: CACKGEGGVQPQHF
CDR3nt: TGTGCCTGCAAAGGAGAAGGGGGAGTTCAGCCCCAGCATTTT

abundance: .
d_gene: TRBD1
v_gene: TRBV7-3
j_gene: TRBJ2-1
CDR3aa: CASSQPGGNEQFF
CDR3nt: TGTGCCAGCAGCCAACCAGGGGGCAATGAGCAGTTCTTC

abundance: .
d_gene: .
v_gene: TRBV6-6
j_gene: TRBJ1-5
CDR3aa: CASSYSANQPQHF
CDR3nt: TGTGCCAGCAGTTACTCAGCTAATCAGCCCCAGCATTTT

abundance: many
d_gene: .
v_gene: TRBV11-1
j_gene: TRBJ2-1
CDR3aa: CASSPPGNEQFF
CDR3nt: TGTGCCAGCAGTCCTCCGGGCAATGAGCAGTTCTTC

abundance: .
d_gene: .
v_gene: TRBV7-6
j_gene: TRBJ2-7
CDR3aa: CASSLDGRSYEQYF
CDR3nt: TGTGCCAGCAGCTTAGATGGCAGGTCCTACGAGCAGTACTTC

abundance: .
d_gene: TRBD2
v_gene: TRBV5-1
j_gene: TRBJ2-1
CDR3aa: CASSLVLRGIYNEQFF
CDR3nt: TGCGCCAGCAGCTTGGTCCTGCGGGGGATCTACAATGAGCAGTTCTTC